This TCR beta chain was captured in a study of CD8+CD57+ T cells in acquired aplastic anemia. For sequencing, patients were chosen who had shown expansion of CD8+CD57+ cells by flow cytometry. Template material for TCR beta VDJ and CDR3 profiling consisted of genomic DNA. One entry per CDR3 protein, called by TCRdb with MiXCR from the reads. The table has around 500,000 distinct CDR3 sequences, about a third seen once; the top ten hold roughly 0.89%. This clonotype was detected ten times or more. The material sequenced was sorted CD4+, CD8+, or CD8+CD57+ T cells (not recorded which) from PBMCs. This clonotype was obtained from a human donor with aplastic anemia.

The CDR3 DNA follows: TGTGCCAGCAGTCTAACAGAATCTAACTATGGCTACACCTTC. Protein sequence: CASSLTESNYGYTF. The chain carries TRBV2 and TRBJ1-2, with unresolved D. The CDR3 has 14 residues. CDR1 is SNHLY, CDR2 FYNNEI, per germline. V dropped 5 bases and J dropped 0 bases, with 10 bases sitting between them.